This entry lists 30 T cell receptor beta chains sequenced from one sample in a study of CDR3 diversity in severe acne. From the PCR reads, TCRdb called clonotypes with MiXCR, one entry per CDR3 protein. The profile shows roughly 93,000 distinct CDR3 sequences, approximately 49% of them singletons. Sample: blood. These receptors were obtained from a male donor with severe acne vulgaris.

V usage is TRBV20-1 and J usage is TRBJ2-7; either TRBD1 or TRBD2 may fit D (5 bases each). V was trimmed by 3 bases and J by 3 bases, leaving 18 bases between them. Germline V gives CDR1 DFQATT, CDR2 SNEGSKA (reference sequence). The CDR3 consists of 15 residues. CDR3: CSASPGPGRNYEQYF. In nucleotides, the CDR3 is TGCAGTGCTAGCCCCGGCCCGGGACGGAACTACGAGCAGTACTTC.

About this clonotype itself: This is likely a read error, given that the CDR3 carries no conserved phenylalanine or tryptophan at its end. V gene TRBV5-5 combines with J gene TRBJ2-2; D gene uncertain. The CDR3 has 14 amino acids. In germline, CDR1 is SGHKS, CDR2 YYEKEE (reference sequence). The V gene lost 0 bases and the J gene lost 5 bases, with 8 bases spanning the gap. CDR3 protein: CASSLDSGTGELFC. The CDR3 nucleotides read TGTGCCAGCAGCTTGGATTCTGGTACCGGGGAGCTGTTTTGT.

V usage is TRBV20-1 and J usage is TRBJ2-3, with TRBD2 matching over 9 bases. Germline CDR1 DFQATT, CDR2 SNEGSKA (reference sequence). With 3 bases clipped from V and 1 base from J, the junction kept 2 bases outside the gene matches. The CDR3 consists of 14 residues. CDR3 amino acids: CSARSGRRTDTQYF. The CDR3 DNA is TGCAGTGCTAGGAGCGGGAGGCGCACAGATACGCAGTATTTT.

As concerns this clonotype: Just one base apart from a much larger clone, this may be a read error. The V and J genes are TRBV7-9 and TRBJ1-2; D is perhaps TRBD1 (5 bases). V was pared by 2 bases and J by 9 bases, with 10 bases between. The CDR3 extends over 12 amino acids. The germline V gene has CDR1 SEHNR and CDR2 FQNEAQ (reference sequence). The CDR3: CASSLWGDCYTF. The CDR3 coding sequence is TGTGCCAGCAGCTTATGGGGGGATTGCTACACCTTC.

This clonotype has more than one count but fewer than ten. The chain joins TRBV9 to TRBJ2-1; 12 bases line up with TRBD2. CDR3 length: 19 residues. The junction had 9 bases not matched to a gene; V was cut back by 0 bases and J by 2 bases. Germline CDR1 is SGDLS and CDR2 is YYNGEE. CDR3 amino acids: CASSVVGGGLAGPYNEQFF. Here the CDR3 DNA reads TGTGCCAGCAGCGTAGTTGGGGGTGGACTAGCGGGGCCCTACAATGAGCAGTTCTTC.

The rearrangement joins TRBV29-1 to TRBJ2-7; unclear D gene. V lost 6 bases and J 5 bases, leaving 8 bases between the germline ends. CDR3 length equals 10 residues. Germline CDR1 SQVTM, CDR2 ANQGSEA. The CDR3 spells CSVLGHEQYF. CDR3 bases: TGCAGCGTGTTGGGCCACGAGCAGTACTTC.

The chain uses TRBV6-5 and TRBJ1-2; D is possibly TRBD1 (6 bases). The length of the CDR3 is 15 residues. Germline CDR1 MNHEY, CDR2 SVGAGI. The V and J ends lost 5 bases and 1 base respectively, with 14 bases between them. The CDR3 DNA reads as TGTGCCAGCAGTAATAGCGGGGGCGGTAACTATGGCTACACCTTC. It specifies CASSNSGGGNYGYTF.

This clonotype has a handful of counts. The chain employs TRBV6-5 and TRBJ2-2; 8 bases align to TRBD1. CDR3 size: 16 residues. Germline lookup yields CDR1 MNHEY and CDR2 SVGAGI. Germline trimming cut 7 bases from V and 4 bases from J; bases unmatched to any gene: 11. CDR3 nucleotide sequence: TGTGCCAGCACCAATACAGGGGGGACCAGCACCGGGGAGCTGTTTTTT. This codes for CASTNTGGTSTGELFF.

This clonotype was observed once. A much larger clone differs from this one at a single base, so this may be a read error. The chain is built from TRBV3-1 and TRBJ2-7; the D gene is possibly TRBD2 (5 bases). Trimming took 5 bases from V and 6 from J, leaving 17 bases between them. Germline V CDR1 and CDR2: LGHDT, YNNKEL (reference sequence). The CDR3 covers 14 residues. The CDR3 here is CASSSGVLEAEQYF. The CDR3, as DNA: TGTGCCAGCAGCTCAGGAGTCTTGGAGGCCGAGCAGTACTTC.

The table lists this clonotype with many counts. V gene TRBV4-1 combines with J gene TRBJ2-2, with TRBD1 as a possible D gene (5 bases). This CDR3 has 17 amino acids. Looked up from germline, CDR1 is MGHRA and CDR2 is YSYEKL. V lost 1 base and J 0 bases, leaving 12 bases between the germline ends. Here the CDR3 reads CASSQGIRGPNTGELFF. The CDR3 region has the DNA TGCGCCAGCAGCCAAGGAATTAGGGGTCCGAACACCGGGGAGCTGTTTTTT.

This clonotype turned up a few times. J is TRBJ2-1 and V is TRBV5-8; 9 bases are a match to TRBD2. The V gene end was trimmed by 4 bases and the J gene end by 0 bases; junction bases not matched to a gene: 8. CDR1 is SGHTS, CDR2 YDEGEE, per germline. The CDR3 consists of 17 residues. The CDR3 reads CASSPGLAGSSYNEQFF. CDR3 nucleotide sequence: TGTGCCAGCAGCCCCGGGCTAGCGGGAAGCTCCTACAATGAGCAGTTCTTC. The whole variable domain, filled in from reference TRBV5-8 and TRBJ2-1, reads EAGVTQSPTHLIKTRGQQATLRCSPISGHTSVYWYQQALGLGLQFLLWYDEGEERNRGNFPPRFSGRQFPNYSSELNVNALELEDSALYLCASSPGLAGSSYNEQFFGPGTRLTVL.

This clonotype was picked up one time. A read error may produce the germline difference seen at one junction end. This chain links TRBV12-3 or TRBV12-4 with TRBJ2-7, with D possibly being TRBD2 (5 bases). CDR3 length equals 14 residues. The CDR3 here is CAISESPGSYEQYF. The CDR3 nucleotides are TGTGCCATCAGTGAGTCGCCGGGATCCTACGAGCAGTACTTC.

The V and J genes are TRBV7-2 and TRBJ2-3, with 13 nucleotides matching TRBD2. Germline V gene lookup returns CDR1 SGHTA and CDR2 FQGNSA. V dropped 5 bases and J dropped 4; count of bases not matched to a gene: 6. This CDR3 comprises 16 residues. The CDR3: CASSIPGLAGADTQYF. The CDR3 coding sequence is TGTGCCAGCAGCATCCCCGGACTAGCGGGAGCAGATACGCAGTATTTT.

The V gene is TRBV7-6, the J gene TRBJ2-1; D perhaps matches TRBD1 (5 bases). Trimming left V 4 bases short and J 7 bases short, with 17 bases between. Germline CDR1 is SGHVS and CDR2 is FNYEAQ. This CDR3 contains 15 residues. CDR3 in amino acids: CASSSSGSGRNEQFF. CDR3 DNA sequence: TGTGCCAGCAGCTCCTCCGGGTCAGGGCGTAATGAGCAGTTCTTC.

The chain recombines TRBV19 with TRBJ1-5; no reliable D call. V was shortened by 1 base and J by 7 bases, with 5 bases between the two germline ends. The CDR3 spans 12 residues. The V gene's germline CDR1 is LNHDA and CDR2 SQIVND (reference sequence). The CDR3: CASSIGNQPQHF. In nucleotides, the CDR3 is TGTGCCAGTAGTATAGGAAACCAGCCCCAGCATTTT.

Regarding this clonotype: Because the CDR3's place on the DNA is in doubt, the DNA is left out and the CDR3 is given as listed by TCRdb. The V gene is TRBV6-4, the J gene TRBJ2-5; the DNA was not used to check the table's D call, TRBD1. Germline V gene lookup returns CDR1 MRHNA and CDR2 SNTAGT. A total of 23 residues make up the CDR3, ends included. The CDR3 loop reads CASSEPLQGSNEKLFFGSGTQYF.

The chain is built from TRBV29-1 and TRBJ2-7; no definite D call. The V end lost 0 bases, the J end lost 4 bases, and 10 bases lay between the germline ends. CDR1 SQVTM and CDR2 ANQGSEA come from the germline V gene. This CDR3 spans 13 amino acids. The CDR3 protein is CSVEDDRKYEQYF. The CDR3 region has the DNA TGCAGCGTTGAAGACGACCGAAAATACGAGCAGTACTTC.

This clonotype counts as medium-sized. The chain employs TRBV29-1 and TRBJ2-3; D perhaps matches TRBD1 (6 bases). Germline CDR1 SQVTM, CDR2 ANQGSEA. The CDR3 has 15 residues. The germline V and J ends were trimmed by 8 bases and 0 bases, with 18 bases remaining between them. In nucleotides, the CDR3 is TGCAGCACACAGGGACGGGTAACGAGCACAGATACGCAGTATTTT. It specifies CSTQGRVTSTDTQYF.

Notes on this clonotype: This may stem from a read error, because a much larger clone lies one nucleotide away. The chain combines TRBV12-3 or TRBV12-4 with TRBJ2-7; no clear D gene. CDR3 size: 15 residues. Trimming left V 3 bases short and J 5 bases short, with 17 bases between. CDR3: CASSLDAERLNEQYF. The DNA for the CDR3 is TGTGCCAGCAGTTTGGACGCAGAACGTCTCAACGAGCAGTACTTC.

J is TRBJ1-2 and V is TRBV9, with D uncertain. This CDR3 has 13 residues. V gave up 3 bases and J gave up 6 bases, with 12 bases separating them. Germline CDR1 reads SGDLS; CDR2 reads YYNGEE. The CDR3 sequence: CASSDLPNDGYTF. As DNA, the CDR3 is TGTGCCAGCAGCGACCTTCCAAACGATGGCTACACCTTC.

The genes are TRBV3-1 and TRBJ2-7; TRBD1 matches 9 bases. V lost 4 bases and J lost 5; bases outside the gene matches: 9. The CDR3 consists of 15 residues. The germline gives CDR1 LGHDT, CDR2 YNNKEL (reference sequence). The CDR3 loop is CASSRFPGQGDEQYF. The CDR3 coding sequence is TGTGCCAGCAGCCGATTCCCGGGACAGGGCGACGAGCAGTACTTC.

Notes on this clonotype: The DNA is omitted, as the CDR3 cannot be located on it reliably, and the CDR3 follows TCRdb's listing. This chain connects TRBV7-2 to TRBJ2-7; TRBD1, the table's D call, was not compared with the DNA. CDR1 SGHTA and CDR2 FQGNSA come from the germline V gene. The CDR3 spans 22 amino acids, including both terminal residues. CDR3 loop: CASSFYICSAPAGRPRSYEQYF.

Ten or more counts support this clonotype. CDR3 sequence: CASSVGGRDGELFF. For the CDR3, the DNA is TGTGCCAGCAGCGTAGGGGGGCGCGACGGGGAGCTGTTTTTT. V and J are TRBV9 and TRBJ2-2; D possibly corresponds to TRBD1 (6 bases). V dropped 0 bases and J dropped 7 bases, with 10 bases sitting between them. Germline V gene data show CDR1 as SGDLS and CDR2 as YYNGEE. There are 14 residues in the CDR3. The full variable domain, its missing parts supplied by reference TRBV9 and TRBJ2-2, is DSGVTQTPKHLITATGQRVTLRCSPRSGDLSVYWYQQSLDQGLQFLIQYYNGEERAKGNILERFSAQQFPDLHSELNLSSLELGDSALYFCASSVGGRDGELFFGEGSRLTVL.

Ten or more counts support this clonotype. The chain employs TRBV2 and TRBJ2-2, with 7 bases lining up with TRBD2. CDR3 length: 15 residues. The trim removed 6 bases at V and 1 base at J, leaving 5 bases unmatched. From germline, CDR1 is SNHLY and CDR2 FYNNEI. The CDR3 region is CASRGPSGNTGELFF. For the CDR3, the DNA is TGTGCCAGCAGAGGTCCTAGCGGGAACACCGGGGAGCTGTTTTTT.

The rearrangement joins TRBV7-2 to TRBJ1-2; D uncertain. Germline lookup yields CDR1 SGHTA and CDR2 FQGNSA. The V and J ends lost 5 bases and 3 bases respectively, with 22 bases between them. The length of the CDR3 is 17 residues. The chain's CDR3 is CASSLVLLPLPDYGYTF. CDR3 nucleotide sequence: TGTGCCAGCAGCCTAGTTCTTCTACCGCTACCCGACTATGGCTACACCTTC.

The J gene is TRBJ2-3, the V gene TRBV9; D call uncertain. CDR1 is SGDLS, CDR2 YYNGEE, per germline. V was pared by 0 bases and J by 4 bases, with 15 bases between. This CDR3 contains 16 residues. The CDR3 here is CASSVGVLSNADTQYF. The CDR3 DNA reads TGTGCCAGCAGCGTAGGAGTCCTATCGAACGCAGATACGCAGTATTTT. The variable domain in full, completed from reference TRBV9 and TRBJ2-3, reads DSGVTQTPKHLITATGQRVTLRCSPRSGDLSVYWYQQSLDQGLQFLIQYYNGEERAKGNILERFSAQQFPDLHSELNLSSLELGDSALYFCASSVGVLSNADTQYFGPGTRLTVL.

This clonotype was recorded at least ten times. V and J are TRBV7-3 and TRBJ2-2; D might be TRBD1 (5 bases). With 6 bases removed from V and 5 bases from J, the gap between germline ends came to 7 bases. The CDR3 has 12 residues. CDR1 and CDR2 from the germline V gene are SGHTA and FQGTGA. The CDR3 protein is CASRAGTGELFF. CDR3 in DNA: TGTGCCAGCAGAGCAGGGACCGGGGAGCTGTTTTTT.

As concerns this clonotype: At one of its ends the junction is not consistent with the germline gene, which may arise from a read error. The chain carries TRBV10-1 and TRBJ2-5; D is perhaps TRBD2 (5 bases). This CDR3 has 15 residues. In germline, CDR1 is WNHNN, CDR2 SYGVQD (reference sequence). The CDR3 loop reads CASSDPRSEGETQYF. For the CDR3, the DNA is TGTGCCAGCAGTGACCCGCGAAGTGAGGGAGAGACCCAGTACTTC.

This clonotype was detected once. One junction end does not reproduce the germline sequence, and a read error may be involved. The CDR3 reads CANSLTGDTEALF. CDR3 sequence (DNA): TGCGCCAACAGCTTAACAGGGGACACTGAAGCTCTCTTT. The V call is TRBV7-3, the J call TRBJ1-1; 7 bases align to TRBD1. CDR1 SGHTA and CDR2 FQGTGA come from the germline V gene. The CDR3 is made up of 13 amino acids. Looking up the rest from reference TRBV7-3 and TRBJ1-1 gives the full variable domain: GAGVSQTPSNKVTEKGKYVELRCDPISGHTALYWYRQSLGQGPEFLIYFQGTGAADDSGLPNDRFFAVRPEGSVSTLKIQRTERGDSAVYLCANSLTGDTEALFGQGTRLTVV.

With respect to this clonotype: This sequence may be a read error, since a much larger clone differs from it by one base. The chain employs TRBV2 and TRBJ1-2; no clear D gene. Germline CDR1 is SNHLY and CDR2 is FYNNEI. The CDR3 extends over 16 amino acids. V lost 3 bases to trimming and J lost 0 bases, with 14 bases between them. Written as DNA, the CDR3 is TGTGCCAGCAGTGAGCTCAGGCCCCAAGCTAACTATGGCTACACCTTC. Translated: CASSELRPQANYGYTF.